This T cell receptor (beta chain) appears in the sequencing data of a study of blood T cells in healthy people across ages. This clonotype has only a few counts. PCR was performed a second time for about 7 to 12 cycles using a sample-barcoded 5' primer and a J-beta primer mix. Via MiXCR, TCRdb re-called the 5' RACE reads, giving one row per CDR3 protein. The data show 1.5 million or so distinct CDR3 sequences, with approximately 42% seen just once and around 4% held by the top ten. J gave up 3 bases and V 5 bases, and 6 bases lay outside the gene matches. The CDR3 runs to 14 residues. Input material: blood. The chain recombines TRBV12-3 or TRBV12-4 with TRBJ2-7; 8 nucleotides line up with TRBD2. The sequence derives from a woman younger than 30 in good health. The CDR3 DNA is TGTGCCAGCAGTCATCTTAGCGGGGTCTACGAGCAGTACTTC. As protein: CASSHLSGVYEQYF.